This entry is about one TCR beta chain. TCRdb passed the 5' RACE reads through MiXCR, listing each CDR3 protein once. Seen here are 400,000 or so distinct CDR3 sequences, around 20% observed once, and the top ten hold approximately 8.1%. The data were obtained in a study of T-cell memory formation after mild COVID-19. Sequencing was done on a sample of PBMCs or a T cell subset sorted from them (not recorded which). The receptor's source is an adult woman who had mild COVID-19 (a few samples of this study predate the infection). Cell type and time point are not known.

The DNA of the CDR3 is TGTGCCAGCAGTTTGAACAGTCCCTACGAGCAGTACTTC. Its translation is CASSLNSPYEQYF. The rearrangement uses TRBV12-3 or TRBV12-4 and TRBJ2-7; D is uncertain. CDR3 length: 13 residues. The V gene lost 3 bases and the J gene lost 2 bases, with 8 bases spanning the gap.